Following are 10 T cell receptor beta chains from one sample sequenced in a study of T cell changes during pregnancy in multiple sclerosis. The repertoire was sequenced with immunoSEQ multiplex PCR; TCRdb's copy has only in-frame clones and lacks some. The sample has around 92,000 clones; 90% to 95% are singletons. The sequencing used peripheral blood, collected in the third trimester of pregnancy. The source is a female donor with multiple sclerosis, enrolled in a pregnancy study.

The V and J genes are TRBV10-3 and TRBJ1-5; possible D gene TRBD1, 5 bases. The CDR3 is 15 residues long. V was pared by 3 bases and J by 7 bases, with 16 bases between. Germline V gene lookup returns CDR1 ENHRY and CDR2 SYGVKD. The CDR3 DNA follows: TGTGCCATCAGTGACGGAGGGGCCGCTAGGCAGCCCCAGCATTTT. Translating gives CAISDGGAARQPQHF.

This clone was detected once. The chain has TRBV27 and TRBJ2-5, with 9 bases identical to TRBD2. Germline V gives CDR1 MNHEY, CDR2 SMNVEV (reference sequence). V was clipped by 3 bases and J by 4 bases; unmatched bases: 3. This CDR3 comprises 14 residues. The CDR3 sequence is CASSFAGGRETQYF. CDR3 bases: TGTGCCAGCAGTTTTGCGGGAGGGAGAGAGACCCAGTACTTC.

The chain links TRBV21-1 to TRBJ2-1; the table's D call TRBD2 went unverified against the DNA. TRBV21-1 is a pseudogene. This CDR3 has 17 residues. In DNA form, the CDR3 reads TGTGCCAGCAGCAAGGGGGTCCGCGGGAGGGGATACAATGAGCAGTTCTTC. It yields the protein CASSKGVRGRGYNEQFF.

The genes are TRBV27 and TRBJ1-2; 8 positions agree with TRBD1. CDR1 and CDR2 (germline): MNHEY, SMNVEV (reference sequence). The CDR3 is 13 amino acids. V trimming: 5 bases; J trimming: 6 bases; junction bases outside the gene matches: 5. Here the CDR3 DNA reads TGTGCCAGCAGTACCCAGGGGGCGAATGGCTACACCTTC. It translates to CASSTQGANGYTF.

The J gene is TRBJ1-1, the V gene TRBV7-9; the D is unclear. This CDR3 is 12 amino acids long. Trimming took 11 bases from V and 0 from J, leaving 10 bases between them. CDR1 and CDR2 from the germline V gene are SEHNR and FQNEAQ (reference sequence). The CDR3 DNA follows: TGTGCCGCGGAGGGCCTGAACACTGAAGCTTTCTTT. Translating it yields CAAEGLNTEAFF.

The chain is built from TRBV4-1 and TRBJ1-5, with no clear D. Trimming removed 6 bases from V and 6 bases from J, with 24 bases in between. The CDR3 covers 17 residues. Germline-derived CDR1 and CDR2 are MGHRA and YSYEKL. CDR3 sequence: CASSKIMEAAGVQPQHF. CDR3 coding DNA: TGCGCCAGCAGTAAAATAATGGAGGCCGCGGGTGTTCAGCCCCAGCATTTT.

V and J are TRBV25-1 and TRBJ1-1; weak D call: TRBD1 (5 bases). This CDR3 has 14 amino acids. Trimming pared 5 bases from V and 3 bases from J, leaving 13 bases between. Per the germline V gene, CDR1 is MGHDK and CDR2 is SYGVNS. CDR3 protein: CASSWGLWDTEAFF. CDR3 in DNA: TGTGCCAGCAGTTGGGGCCTTTGGGACACTGAAGCTTTCTTT.

This chain connects TRBV28 to TRBJ2-1, with a weak D call TRBD2 (6 bases). The CDR3 is 17 residues long. Germline lookup yields CDR1 MDHEN and CDR2 SYDVKM. Trimming pared 5 bases from V and 11 bases from J, leaving 28 bases between. The DNA for the CDR3 is TGTGCCAGCAGTCCGGGCCCATGGGGGGAGCGAAAGATGAAGCAGTTCTTC. This sequence encodes CASSPGPWGERKMKQFF.

In DNA form, the CDR3 reads TGTGCCAGCAGCGTAGCTTCAGGGCTCACAGATACGCAGTATTTT. Its protein product is CASSVASGLTDTQYF. The J gene is TRBJ2-3, the V gene TRBV9, with D possibly being TRBD1 (5 bases). Trimming took 0 bases from V and 2 from J, leaving 10 bases between them. The germline CDR1 and CDR2 sequences are SGDLS and YYNGEE. The CDR3 totals 15 residues.

V gene TRBV28 combines with J gene TRBJ1-2; no firm D call. V lost 7 bases and J lost 3, with 9 bases in between. Germline CDR1 is MDHEN and CDR2 is SYDVKM. This CDR3 comprises 12 residues. The CDR3 here is CASTYRDYGYTF. CDR3 DNA sequence: TGTGCCAGCACCTACCGGGACTATGGCTACACCTTC.